This T cell receptor (beta chain) was sequenced for a study of CD8+ T cells in alopecia areata. Study findings and constraints: Tofacitinib did not eliminate many expanded lesional clones from scalp or blood. Sharing of TCR sequences between patients (possibly for HLA-related reasons) was less clear than in mice. Scalp repertoires also include resident alphabeta T cells from normal skin. Tofacitinib produced a significant decrease in scalp clonality and in expanded CD8+ clones among the top 100.

V gave up 1 base and J gave up 10 bases, with 14 bases separating them. CDR1 is MGHDK, CDR2 SYGVNS, per germline. The CDR3 is made up of 15 amino acids. Stated treatment: oral pan-JAK inhibitor, 5-10 mg twice daily. Concerning this clone itself: Its antigen is currently unknown.

TCR sequencing used cDNA made by reverse transcription of extracted RNA. The repertoire was sequenced with immunoSEQ multiplex PCR; TCRdb's copy has only in-frame clones and lacks some. The sample has 150,000 or so clones, approximately 86% seen once. The sample was CD8+ T cells sorted from blood, taken at week 4, from a patient treated with tofacitinib. The TCR sequence derives from a human donor with alopecia areata. The chain couples TRBV25-1 to TRBJ1-6; possibly TRBD1 for D (6 bases). CDR3 residues: CASSEWGASRSPLHF. The CDR3 region has the DNA TGTGCCAGCAGTGAATGGGGGGCCTCGAGGTCACCCCTCCACTTT.